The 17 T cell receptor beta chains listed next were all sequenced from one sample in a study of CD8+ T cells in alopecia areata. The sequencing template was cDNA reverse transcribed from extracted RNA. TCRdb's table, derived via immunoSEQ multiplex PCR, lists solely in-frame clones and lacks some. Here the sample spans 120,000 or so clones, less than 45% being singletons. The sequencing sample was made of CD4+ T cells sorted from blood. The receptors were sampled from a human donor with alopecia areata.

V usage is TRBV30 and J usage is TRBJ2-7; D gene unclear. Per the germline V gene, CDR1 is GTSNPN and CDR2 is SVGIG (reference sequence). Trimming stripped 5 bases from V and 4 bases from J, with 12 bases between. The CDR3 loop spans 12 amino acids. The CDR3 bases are TGTGCCTGGGGTAGATTGGTTTACGAGCAGTACTTC. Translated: CAWGRLVYEQYF.

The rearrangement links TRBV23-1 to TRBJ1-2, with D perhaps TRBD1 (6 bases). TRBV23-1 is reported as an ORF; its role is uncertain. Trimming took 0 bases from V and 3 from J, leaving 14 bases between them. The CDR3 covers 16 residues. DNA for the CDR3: TGCGCCAGCAGTCAATCGATGTTCAGGGGTCACTATGGCTACACCTTC. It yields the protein CASSQSMFRGHYGYTF.

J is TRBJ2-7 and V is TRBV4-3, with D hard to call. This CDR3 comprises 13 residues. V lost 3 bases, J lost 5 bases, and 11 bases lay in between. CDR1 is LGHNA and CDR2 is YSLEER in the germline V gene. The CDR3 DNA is TGCGCCAGCAGCCAGGAGTTGATGGACGAGCAGTACTTC. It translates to CASSQELMDEQYF.

CDR3 loop: CASSQVGRGLGQPQHF. DNA for the CDR3: TGCGCCAGCAGCCAAGTTGGCAGGGGGCTAGGTCAGCCCCAGCATTTT. This sequence joins TRBV4-1 and TRBJ1-5; 8 bases map to TRBD1. With 1 base clipped from V and 6 bases from J, the junction kept 8 bases outside the gene matches. Germline loops: CDR1 MGHRA, CDR2 YSYEKL. The CDR3 loop spans 16 amino acids.

The CDR3 protein is CASRTGFTYEQYF. In DNA, the CDR3 is TGTGCCAGCAGGACAGGGTTTACCTACGAGCAGTACTTC. The chain joins TRBV28 to TRBJ2-7, with TRBD1 identical over 7 bases. V lost 6 bases and J lost 2; bases outside the gene matches: 4. Germline CDR1 and CDR2: MDHEN and SYDVKM. The CDR3 contains 13 residues. Supplemented by reference TRBV28 and TRBJ2-7, the full variable domain reads DVKVTQSSRYLVKRTGEKVFLECVQDMDHENMFWYRQDPGLGLRLIYFSYDVKMKEKGDIPEGYSVSREKKERFSLILESASTNQTSMYLCASRTGFTYEQYFGPGTRLTVT.

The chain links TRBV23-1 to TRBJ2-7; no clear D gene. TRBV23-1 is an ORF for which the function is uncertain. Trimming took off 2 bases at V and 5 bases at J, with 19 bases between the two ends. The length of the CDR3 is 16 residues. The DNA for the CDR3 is TGCGCCAGCAGTCAACCTTACCCAGACCGGACCCACGAGCAGTACTTC. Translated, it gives CASSQPYPDRTHEQYF.

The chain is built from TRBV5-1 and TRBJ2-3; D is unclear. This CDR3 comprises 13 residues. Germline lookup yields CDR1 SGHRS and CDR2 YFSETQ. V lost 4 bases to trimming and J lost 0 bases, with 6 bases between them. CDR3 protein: CASSPVSTDTQYF. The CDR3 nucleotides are TGCGCCAGCAGCCCCGTCAGCACAGATACGCAGTATTTT.

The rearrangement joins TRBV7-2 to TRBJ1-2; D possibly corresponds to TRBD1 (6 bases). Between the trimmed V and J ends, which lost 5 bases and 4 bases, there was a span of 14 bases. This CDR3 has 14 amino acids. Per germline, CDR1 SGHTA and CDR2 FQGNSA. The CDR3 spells CASSTGQSGYGYTF. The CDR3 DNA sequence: TGTGCCAGCAGCACAGGACAGTCTGGCTATGGCTACACCTTC.

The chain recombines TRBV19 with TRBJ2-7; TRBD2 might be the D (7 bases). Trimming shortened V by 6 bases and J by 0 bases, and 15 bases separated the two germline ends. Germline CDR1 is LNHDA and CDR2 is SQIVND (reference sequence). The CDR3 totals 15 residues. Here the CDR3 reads CASSGGSGASYEQYF. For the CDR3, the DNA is TGTGCCAGTAGCGGGGGCAGCGGGGCCTCCTACGAGCAGTACTTC.

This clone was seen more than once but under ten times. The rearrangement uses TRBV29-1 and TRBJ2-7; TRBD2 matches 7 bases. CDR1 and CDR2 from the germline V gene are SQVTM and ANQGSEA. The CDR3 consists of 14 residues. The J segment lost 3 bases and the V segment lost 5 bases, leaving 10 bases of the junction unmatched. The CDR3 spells CSVRGGGEGYEQYF. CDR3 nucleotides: TGCAGCGTTCGAGGAGGTGGGGAGGGCTACGAGCAGTACTTC.

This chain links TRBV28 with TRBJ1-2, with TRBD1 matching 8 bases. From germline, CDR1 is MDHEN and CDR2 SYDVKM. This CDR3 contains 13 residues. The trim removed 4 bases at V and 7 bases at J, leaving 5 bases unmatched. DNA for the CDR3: TGTGCCAGCAGTTCCTCCAGGGGGCTTGGCTACACCTTC. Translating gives CASSSSRGLGYTF.

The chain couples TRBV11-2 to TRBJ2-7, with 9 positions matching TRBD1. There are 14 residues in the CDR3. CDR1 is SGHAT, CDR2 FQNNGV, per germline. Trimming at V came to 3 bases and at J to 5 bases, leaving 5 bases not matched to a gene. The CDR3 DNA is TGTGCCAGCAGCTTGGACAGGGGATTCAACGAGCAGTACTTC. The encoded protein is CASSLDRGFNEQYF. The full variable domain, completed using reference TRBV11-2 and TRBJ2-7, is EAGVAQSPRYKIIEKRQSVAFWCNPISGHATLYWYQQILGQGPKLLIQFQNNGVVDDSQLPKDRFSAERLKGVDSTLKIQPAKLEDSAVYLCASSLDRGFNEQYFGPGTRLTVT.

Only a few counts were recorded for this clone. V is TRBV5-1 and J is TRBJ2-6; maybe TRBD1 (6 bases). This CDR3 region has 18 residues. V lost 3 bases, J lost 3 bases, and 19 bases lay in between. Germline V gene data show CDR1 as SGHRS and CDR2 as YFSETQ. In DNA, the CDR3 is TGCGCCAGCAGCTCGCCGGGACATCGAAGAGGTGGGGCCAACGTCCTGACTTTC. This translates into CASSSPGHRRGGANVLTF.

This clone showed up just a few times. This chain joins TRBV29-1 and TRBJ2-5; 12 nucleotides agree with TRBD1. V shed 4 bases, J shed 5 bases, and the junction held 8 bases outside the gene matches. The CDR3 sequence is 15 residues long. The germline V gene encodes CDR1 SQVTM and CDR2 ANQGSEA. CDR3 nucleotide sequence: TGCAGCGTTGGGTCCGGGACAGGGGGCTTGGAGACCCAGTACTTC. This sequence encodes CSVGSGTGGLETQYF.

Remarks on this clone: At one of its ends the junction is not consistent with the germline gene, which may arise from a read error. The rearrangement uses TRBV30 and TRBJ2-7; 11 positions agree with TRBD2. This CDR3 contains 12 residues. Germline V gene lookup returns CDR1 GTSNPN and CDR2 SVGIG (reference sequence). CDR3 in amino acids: CAWSPGLAALRF. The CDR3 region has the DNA TGTGCCTGGAGTCCGGGACTAGCGGCCCTAAGGTTC.

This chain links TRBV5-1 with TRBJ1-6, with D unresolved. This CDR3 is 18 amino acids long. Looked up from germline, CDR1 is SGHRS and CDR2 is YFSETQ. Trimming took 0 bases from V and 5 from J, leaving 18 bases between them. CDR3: CASSLAPPNRADNSPLHF. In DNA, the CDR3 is TGCGCCAGCAGCTTGGCACCTCCCAACCGAGCAGATAATTCACCCCTCCACTTT.

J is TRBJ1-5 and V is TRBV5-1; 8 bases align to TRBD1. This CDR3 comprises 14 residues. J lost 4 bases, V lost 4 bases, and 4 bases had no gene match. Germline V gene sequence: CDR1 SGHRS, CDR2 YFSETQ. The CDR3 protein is CASSQGQGNQPQHF. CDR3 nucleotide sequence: TGCGCCAGCAGCCAAGGACAGGGTAATCAGCCCCAGCATTTT.